Following are 14 T cell receptor beta chains from one sample sequenced in a study of blood T cell repertoires in COVID-19. TCRdb's table, derived via immunoSEQ multiplex PCR, lists solely in-frame clones and lacks some. The sample contains roughly 300,000 clones, roughly 86% of which appear only once. The source material was peripheral blood. These TCRs come from a woman aged 45-60 years with acute or convalescent COVID-19.

V gene TRBV28 combines with J gene TRBJ2-7, with a possible D match to TRBD2 (6 bases). V was pared by 3 bases and J by 7 bases, with 13 bases between. CDR3 length: 13 amino acids. Germline lookup yields CDR1 MDHEN and CDR2 SYDVKM. The CDR3 spells CASSFGAAGEQYF. The CDR3 bases are TGTGCCAGCAGTTTCGGGGCTGCGGGAGAGCAGTACTTC.

The CDR3 region has the DNA TGTGCCAGCAGTATCCTGCGGGGGGCGAATCAGCCCCAGCATTTT. It yields the protein CASSILRGANQPQHF. The chain couples TRBV7-2 to TRBJ1-5, with D perhaps TRBD1 (6 bases). The ends were cut back, 6 bases at V and 4 bases at J, with 16 bases in the middle. This CDR3 contains 15 residues. The germline gives CDR1 SGHTA, CDR2 FQGNSA.

This clone was found once. This CDR3 is CASSLSDSSNEQFF. The CDR3 DNA follows: TGTGCCAGCAGCTTATCGGACTCCTCAAATGAGCAGTTCTTC. V gene TRBV7-8 combines with J gene TRBJ2-1, with a weak D call TRBD2 (5 bases). CDR1 and CDR2 from the germline V gene are SGHVS and FQNEAQ. V was clipped by 2 bases and J by 7 bases, with 12 bases between them. The CDR3 extends over 14 amino acids.

This sequence joins TRBV27 and TRBJ1-4; D is unresolved. V lost 2 bases, J lost 1 base, and 8 bases lay in between. CDR3 length: 15 residues. Germline assignment: CDR1 MNHEY and CDR2 SMNVEV (reference sequence). This chain's CDR3 is CASSLRGITNEKLFF. The CDR3 DNA follows: TGTGCCAGCAGTTTAAGAGGGATAACTAATGAAAAACTGTTTTTT.

The genes are TRBV20-1 and TRBJ1-2; no reliable D call. This CDR3 has 12 residues. Looked up from germline, CDR1 is DFQATT and CDR2 is SNEGSKA (reference sequence). The V gene lost 3 bases and the J gene lost 2 bases, with 7 bases spanning the gap. The CDR3 DNA reads as TGCAGTGCTAGTACTCCAAACTATGGCTACACCTTC. It codes for CSASTPNYGYTF.

This sequence joins TRBV24-1 and TRBJ1-1; possible D gene TRBD1, 5 bases. In germline, CDR1 is KGHDR, CDR2 SFDVKD. V shed 2 bases and J shed 5 bases, with 14 bases lying between them. CDR3 size: 15 residues. The DNA for the CDR3 is TGTGCCACCAGTGATTCAAACCCCTCAGGGACTGAAGCTTTCTTT. It codes for CATSDSNPSGTEAFF.

The J gene is TRBJ1-2, the V gene TRBV28; TRBD1 might be the D (5 bases). Trimming took 4 bases from V and 8 from J, leaving 11 bases between them. CDR3 length: 12 amino acids. Germline CDR1 and CDR2: MDHEN and SYDVKM. As DNA, the CDR3 is TGTGCCAGCAGTTCAGGGCTGGACGGCTACACCTTC. Its translation: CASSSGLDGYTF.

This chain uses TRBV28 with TRBJ1-2; unclear D gene. CDR3 length: 12 residues. V was trimmed by 2 bases and J by 8 bases, leaving 9 bases between them. Germline values: CDR1 MDHEN, CDR2 SYDVKM. The DNA of the CDR3 is TGTGCCAGCAGTTTAAGAGGGCGCGGCTACACCTTC. It is translated as CASSLRGRGYTF.

The gene calls are TRBV7-6 and TRBJ1-5; TRBD1 matches 9 bases. This CDR3 is built from 15 residues. V dropped 5 bases and J dropped 3; count of bases not matched to a gene: 5. Looked up from germline, CDR1 is SGHVS and CDR2 is FNYEAQ. The CDR3 region is CASSLGQGHNQPQHF. The CDR3 nucleotides are TGTGCCAGCAGCCTCGGACAGGGGCACAATCAGCCCCAGCATTTT.

V gene TRBV6-2 or TRBV6-3 combines with J gene TRBJ2-7, with 10 bases identical to TRBD2. Per germline, CDR1 MNHEY and CDR2 SVGEGT. The length of the CDR3 is 15 residues. V lost 0 bases to trimming and J lost 4 bases; unmatched junction nucleotides: 3. The CDR3 nucleotides are TGTGCCAGCAGTTACTCGTCTAGCGGGAGTTACGAGCAGTACTTC. Its translation: CASSYSSSGSYEQYF.

This chain joins TRBV30 and TRBJ1-4; D not resolved. Trimming removed 2 bases from V and 5 bases from J, with 12 bases in between. This CDR3 spans 14 amino acids. Germline V gene data show CDR1 as GTSNPN and CDR2 as SVGIG (reference sequence). The CDR3 protein is CAWSPIWANEKLFF. DNA of the CDR3: TGTGCCTGGAGTCCAATTTGGGCGAATGAAAAACTGTTTTTT.

The chain recombines TRBV14 with TRBJ2-3; 8 bases line up with TRBD2. Germline V CDR1 and CDR2: SGHDN, FVKESK. CDR3 size: 17 residues. V lost 4 bases to trimming and J lost 6 bases; unmatched junction nucleotides: 15. The CDR3 DNA follows: TGTGCCAGCAGCCCAATCATGGGACTAGGGGTCAATGATACGCAGTATTTT. Its translation: CASSPIMGLGVNDTQYF.

V gene TRBV11-2 combines with J gene TRBJ2-7; possible D gene TRBD1, 6 bases. This CDR3 is built from 14 residues. CDR1 is SGHAT, CDR2 FQNNGV, per germline. The V end lost 2 bases, the J end lost 3 bases, and 11 bases lay between the germline ends. The CDR3 spells CASSLMQGSYEQYF. In DNA form, the CDR3 reads TGTGCCAGCAGCTTAATGCAGGGGAGCTACGAGCAGTACTTC.

The chain is built from TRBV30 and TRBJ1-3; a weak D match, TRBD1 (5 bases). The CDR3 runs to 15 residues. V shed 5 bases and J shed 4 bases, with 18 bases lying between them. Per the germline V gene, CDR1 is GTSNPN and CDR2 is SVGIG (reference sequence). This CDR3 is CAWARRGSKGNTIYF. CDR3 nucleotides: TGTGCCTGGGCACGGAGGGGCAGCAAGGGAAACACCATATATTTT. The variable domain in full, with the rest retrieved from reference TRBV30 and TRBJ1-3, is SQTIHQWPATLVQPVGSPLSLECTVEGTSNPNLYWYRQAAGRGLQLLFYSVGIGQISSEVPQNLSASRPQDRQFILSSKKLLLSDSGFYLCAWARRGSKGNTIYFGEGSWLTVV.